Listed below are T cell receptor beta chains from one sample, sequenced in a study of shared clonotypes between healthy human individuals. The protocol was immunoSEQ multiplex PCR, while the TCRdb copy is restricted to in-frame clones and leaves out a portion. The data hold fewer than 200,000 clones, with 60% to 75% observed a single time. Specimen: memory CD4+ T cells sorted from blood. These receptors were collected from a man aged 25-45 years in good health. Both conserved end residues are part of each CDR3. The D gene is left open where the match is weak. Some rows mark clone size as missing; the rest say once, few, many or name a class of expanded clone.

TRBJ2-3	TRBV7-6	TRBD2	once	TGTGCCAGCAGCTTAGGAGGCGGGGGTTCAATGTATACGCAGTATTTT	CASSLGGGGSMYTQYF
TRBJ2-2	TRBV5-4	TRBD1	.	TGTGCCAGCAGCTTGAGTGGGGGACAGGGAACCGGGGAGCTGTTTTTT	CASSLSGGQGTGELFF
TRBJ2-7	TRBV18	.	.	TGTGCCAGCTCACCAGAGATACAGGGTCACGAGCAGTACTTC	CASSPEIQGHEQYF
TRBJ2-5	TRBV2	.	.	TGTGCCAGCAGCAGCGACAGAAAATACGGGGAGACCCAGTACTTC	CASSSDRKYGETQYF
TRBJ2-3	TRBV5-1	.	few	TGCGCCAGCAGCTTGCAGGTCGGTGATACGCAGTATTTT	CASSLQVGDTQYF
TRBJ2-2	TRBV9	.	many	TGTGCCAGCAGCGTTCTCGGGTCCCAGATAGGGGAGCTGTTTTTT	CASSVLGSQIGELFF
TRBJ2-1	TRBV7-2	TRBD2	many	TGTGCCAGCAGCTTTTTCGGCGGGAGTGAGCAGTTCTTC	CASSFFGGSEQFF
TRBJ2-1	TRBV7-3	TRBD2	.	TGTGCCAGCAGCCACAGCCTAGCGGGAGGGTCCAATGAGCAGTTCTTC	CASSHSLAGGSNEQFF
TRBJ1-1	TRBV15	.	.	TGTGCCACCAGCAGAGATACAGGACTAAGTGAAGCTTTCTTT	CATSRDTGLSEAFF
TRBJ2-3	TRBV5-1	TRBD2	.	TGCGCCAGCAGCGCGGGAGGGACAGATACGCAGTATTTT	CASSAGGTDTQYF
TRBJ2-6	TRBV12-1	.	once	TGTGCCAGCAGCTTTGACTCGACAGGGATTATCTCTGGGGCCAACGTCCTGACTTTC	CASSFDSTGIISGANVLTF
TRBJ1-3	TRBV9	TRBD1	.	TGTGCCAGCAGCCCCCGGGCAGGGGGCTACTCTGGAAACACCATATATTTT	CASSPRAGGYSGNTIYF
TRBJ2-1	TRBV18	.	.	TGTGCCAGCTCACCAATATTAGCGGCGTACAATGAGCAGTTCTTC	CASSPILAAYNEQFF
TRBJ2-7	TRBV6-1	TRBD2	few	TGTGCCAGCTGTCTCGGGACTAGCGGCTACGAGCAGTACTTC	CASCLGTSGYEQYF
TRBJ2-2	TRBV7-9	.	many	TGTGCCAGCAGCTTGGCCGATAACACCGGGGAGCTGTTTTTT	CASSLADNTGELFF
TRBJ2-1	TRBV6-5	.	.	TGTGCCAGCAGTTACTCGGCAGGCTCCTACAATGAGCAGTTCTTC	CASSYSAGSYNEQFF
TRBJ1-1	TRBV5-1	.	.	TGCGCCAGCACCGGACAGTCAGGTATGAACACTGAAGCTTTCTTT	CASTGQSGMNTEAFF
TRBJ1-2	TRBV6-5	.	few	TGTGCCAGCAGTTACAACAGGGAGAGCTATGGCTACACCTTC	CASSYNRESYGYTF
TRBJ2-5	TRBV27	.	many	TGTGCCAGCAGTTTAGCAGAGACCCAGTACTTC	CASSLAETQYF
TRBJ2-5	TRBV7-7	TRBD1	.	TGTGCTAGCAGCCCGGGACAGAATCAAGAGACCCAGTACTTC	CASSPGQNQETQYF
TRBJ2-5	TRBV28	.	.	TGTGCCAGCAGTTTGAATAGCTTCCAAGAGACCCAGTACTTC	CASSLNSFQETQYF
TRBJ2-3	TRBV5-6	TRBD1	.	TGTGCCAGCAGCTTAAAGACCAGACAGGGTAGCACAGATACGCAGTATTTT	CASSLKTRQGSTDTQYF
TRBJ2-1	TRBV10-2	TRBD2	.	TGCGCCACCGGGACTAGCGGGATACTTCTCGGGCAGTTCTTC	CATGTSGILLGQFF
TRBJ2-7	TRBV4-3	.	.	TGCGCCAGCAGCCAAGGCGCCAGGGACTACGAGCAGTACTTC	CASSQGARDYEQYF
TRBJ2-1	TRBV27	.	.	TGTGCCAGCAGTTTTCAAAGACCCCCATCCTACAATGAGCAGTTCTTC	CASSFQRPPSYNEQFF
TRBJ2-7	TRBV6-1	TRBD1	.	TGTGCCAGCAGTGAACAGGGGGCTTTCGAGCAGTACTTC	CASSEQGAFEQYF
TRBJ2-2	TRBV4-3	TRBD2	.	TGCGCCAGCAGCCAAGAGCCAGCGGGAGGGCCTTCCGGGGAGCTGTTTTTT	CASSQEPAGGPSGELFF
TRBJ2-5	TRBV5-6	TRBD2	.	TGTGCCAGCAGCCCCCTCGGACTAGCGGGATACCCGCAAGAGACCCAGTACTTC	CASSPLGLAGYPQETQYF
TRBJ2-7	TRBV7-2	TRBD1	.	TGTGCCAGCAGCTTAGATTCAGGGGGCCGTCGCTACGAGCAGTACTTC	CASSLDSGGRRYEQYF
TRBJ2-1	TRBV10-3	TRBD2	.	TGTGCCATCAGAATTTCTAGCGGGAATTACAATGAGCAGTTCTTC	CAIRISSGNYNEQFF
TRBJ2-3	TRBV5-4	.	.	TGTGCCAGCAGCTTGGGAGGGCCGGATACGCAGTATTTT	CASSLGGPDTQYF
TRBJ2-7	TRBV7-6	TRBD2	.	TGTGCCAGCAGCTCCACTAGCGGGTGGGGGAACGAGCAGTACTTC	CASSSTSGWGNEQYF
TRBJ1-3	TRBV28	TRBD1	.	TGTGCCAGCAGTTTACCCGGGACAGGGGCCCTAGGTGGAAACACCATATATTTT	CASSLPGTGALGGNTIYF